This T cell receptor (beta chain) emerged from a study of cytomegalovirus exposure and HLA in healthy donors. Study-level background: The roughly 120 validation repertoires and the 666 first-cohort repertoires shared a platform, a later analysis reported. Study-wide findings and caveats: The majority of TCR sequences were rare, yet some public TCRs appeared in many donors. High specificity and sensitivity for cytomegalovirus status were reported for the classifier. CMV antigen specificity was confirmed in vitro for a few CMV-associated chains.

J gave up 2 bases and V 0 bases, and 6 bases lay outside the gene matches. The CDR3 runs 16 residues. Germline loops: CDR1 KGHSH, CDR2 LQKENI. Sequencing used immunoSEQ multiplex PCR; TCRdb keeps in-frame clones, though not all of them. This sample has hundreds of thousands of clones, with more than 85% found just once. This clone has just a few counts. Its antigen is unknown. This sequence joins TRBV18 and TRBJ2-7; 8 bases are shared with TRBD1. The sequencing input was PBMCs. This sequence was found in a man aged 18 to 35 in good health and CMV-seropositive. The CDR3 reads CASSPPRVQGAYEQYF. The CDR3 bases are TGTGCCAGCTCACCACCAAGAGTACAGGGGGCCTACGAGCAGTACTTC.